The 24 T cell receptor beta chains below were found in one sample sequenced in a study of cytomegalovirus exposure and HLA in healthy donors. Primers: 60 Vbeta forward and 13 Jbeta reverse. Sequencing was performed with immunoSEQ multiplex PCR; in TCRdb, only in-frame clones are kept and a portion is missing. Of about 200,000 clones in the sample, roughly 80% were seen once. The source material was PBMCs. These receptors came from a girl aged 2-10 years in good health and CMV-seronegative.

Here the CDR3 reads CASSDSGGSVDTQYF. CDR3 in DNA: TGTGCCAGCAGTGACTCCGGGGGTAGCGTTGATACGCAGTATTTT. J is TRBJ2-3 and V is TRBV6-4; tentatively, D is TRBD2 (6 bases). Looked up from germline, CDR1 is MRHNA and CDR2 is SNTAGT. The length of the CDR3 is 15 residues. V lost 0 bases, J lost 6 bases, and 13 bases lay in between.

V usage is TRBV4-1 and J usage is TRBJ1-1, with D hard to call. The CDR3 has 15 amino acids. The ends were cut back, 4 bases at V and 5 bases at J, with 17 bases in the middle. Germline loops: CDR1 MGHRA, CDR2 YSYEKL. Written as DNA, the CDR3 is TGCGCCAGCAGCCCTTTGAATTTGAGAGGGACTGAAGCTTTCTTT. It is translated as CASSPLNLRGTEAFF.

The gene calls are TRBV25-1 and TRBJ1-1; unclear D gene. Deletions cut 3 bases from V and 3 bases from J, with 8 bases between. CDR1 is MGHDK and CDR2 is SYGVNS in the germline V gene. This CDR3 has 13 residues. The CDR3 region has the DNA TGTGCCAGCAGTGAGGAGATAGACACTGAAGCTTTCTTT. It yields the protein CASSEEIDTEAFF.

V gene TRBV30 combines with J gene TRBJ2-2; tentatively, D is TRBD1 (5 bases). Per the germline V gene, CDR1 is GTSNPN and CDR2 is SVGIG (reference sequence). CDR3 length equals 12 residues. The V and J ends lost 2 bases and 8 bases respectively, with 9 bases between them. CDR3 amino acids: CAWSISGGELFF. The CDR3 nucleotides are TGTGCCTGGAGTATCTCAGGGGGGGAGCTGTTTTTT. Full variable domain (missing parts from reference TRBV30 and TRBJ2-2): SQTIHQWPATLVQPVGSPLSLECTVEGTSNPNLYWYRQAAGRGLQLLFYSVGIGQISSEVPQNLSASRPQDRQFILSSKKLLLSDSGFYLCAWSISGGELFFGEGSRLTVL.

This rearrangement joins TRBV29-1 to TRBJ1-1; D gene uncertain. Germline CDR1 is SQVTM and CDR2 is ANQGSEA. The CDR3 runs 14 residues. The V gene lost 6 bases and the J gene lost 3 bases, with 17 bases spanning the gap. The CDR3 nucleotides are TGCAGCGTCGAGATGTTCCGGTTGGACACTGAAGCTTTCTTT. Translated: CSVEMFRLDTEAFF.

The CDR3 nucleotides read TGTGCCAGTAACGGGGGGGGCACAGATACGCAGTATTTT. Its protein product is CASNGGGTDTQYF. The chain links TRBV19 to TRBJ2-3, with 8 bases matching TRBD2. Germline lookup yields CDR1 LNHDA and CDR2 SQIVND (reference sequence). Unmatched junction bases numbered 1, after V lost 7 bases and J lost 1 base. This CDR3 contains 13 residues.

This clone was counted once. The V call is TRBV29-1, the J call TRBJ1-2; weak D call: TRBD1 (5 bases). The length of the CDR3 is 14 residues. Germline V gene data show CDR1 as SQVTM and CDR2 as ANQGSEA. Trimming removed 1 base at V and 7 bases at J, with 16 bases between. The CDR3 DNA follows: TGCAGCGTTGAAGGTTGGGGGGGAACGGGTGGCTACACCTTC. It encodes CSVEGWGGTGGYTF.

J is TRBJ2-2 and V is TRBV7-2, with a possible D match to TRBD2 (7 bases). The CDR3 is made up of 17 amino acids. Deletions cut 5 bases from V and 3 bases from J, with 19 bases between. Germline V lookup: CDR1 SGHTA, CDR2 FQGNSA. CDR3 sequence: CASSRGGGGGYTGELFF. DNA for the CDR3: TGTGCCAGCAGCCGAGGGGGGGGCGGGGGATACACCGGGGAGCTGTTTTTT.

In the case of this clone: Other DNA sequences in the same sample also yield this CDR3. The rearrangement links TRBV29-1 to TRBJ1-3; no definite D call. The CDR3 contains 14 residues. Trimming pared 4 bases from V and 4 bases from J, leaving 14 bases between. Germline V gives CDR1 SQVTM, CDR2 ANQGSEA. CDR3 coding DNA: TGCAGCGTTGCGGGTCAATACTCCGGAAACACCATATATTTT. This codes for CSVAGQYSGNTIYF. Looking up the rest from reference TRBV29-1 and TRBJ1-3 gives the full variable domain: SAVISQKPSRDICQRGTSLTIQCQVDSQVTMMFWYRQQPGQSLTLIATANQGSEATYESGFVIDKFPISRPNLTFSTLTVSNMSPEDSSIYLCSVAGQYSGNTIYFGEGSWLTVV.

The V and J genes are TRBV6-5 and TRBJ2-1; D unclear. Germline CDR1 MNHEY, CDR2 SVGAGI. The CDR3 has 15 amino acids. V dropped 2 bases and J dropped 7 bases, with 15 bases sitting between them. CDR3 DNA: TGTGCCAGCAGTTACCGGAACTTGGCGGTAAATGAGCAGTTCTTC. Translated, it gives CASSYRNLAVNEQFF.

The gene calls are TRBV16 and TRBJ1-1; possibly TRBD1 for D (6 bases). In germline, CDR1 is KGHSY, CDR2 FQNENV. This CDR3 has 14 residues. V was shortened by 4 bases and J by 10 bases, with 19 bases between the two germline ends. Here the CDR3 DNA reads TGTGCCAGCAGCCCCCGTCGGGGGGCTGGGGTAGCTTTCTTT. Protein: CASSPRRGAGVAFF.

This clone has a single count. The CDR3, as DNA: TGTGCCAGCAGCCCCCGGGAGAGCACTGAAGCTTTCTTT. Protein: CASSPRESTEAFF. The chain couples TRBV28 to TRBJ1-1; D not resolved. Germline V lookup: CDR1 MDHEN, CDR2 SYDVKM. V lost 6 bases and J lost 4, with 12 bases in between. This CDR3 spans 13 amino acids.

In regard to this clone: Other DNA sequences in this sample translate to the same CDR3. The CDR3 nucleotides are TGTGCCATCAGTGAGTCGAGCGGGAGTTACGAGCAGTACTTC. This sequence encodes CAISESSGSYEQYF. The rearrangement uses TRBV10-3 and TRBJ2-7; TRBD2 agrees at 8 bases. CDR3 length: 14 residues. CDR1 and CDR2 (germline): ENHRY, SYGVKD. With V trimmed by 0 bases and J by 4 bases, 2 bases remained unmatched.

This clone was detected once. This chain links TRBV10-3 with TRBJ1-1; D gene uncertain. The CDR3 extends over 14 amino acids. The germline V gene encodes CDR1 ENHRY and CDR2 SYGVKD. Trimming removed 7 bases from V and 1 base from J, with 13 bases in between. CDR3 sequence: CAITAKERNTEAFF. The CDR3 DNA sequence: TGTGCCATCACCGCCAAGGAGAGGAACACTGAAGCTTTCTTT.

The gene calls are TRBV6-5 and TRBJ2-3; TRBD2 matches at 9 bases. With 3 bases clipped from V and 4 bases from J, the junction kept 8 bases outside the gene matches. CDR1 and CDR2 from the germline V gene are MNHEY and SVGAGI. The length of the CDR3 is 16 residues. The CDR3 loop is CASSYLAGVNADTQYF. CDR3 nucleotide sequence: TGTGCCAGCAGTTATTTAGCGGGAGTAAATGCAGATACGCAGTATTTT.

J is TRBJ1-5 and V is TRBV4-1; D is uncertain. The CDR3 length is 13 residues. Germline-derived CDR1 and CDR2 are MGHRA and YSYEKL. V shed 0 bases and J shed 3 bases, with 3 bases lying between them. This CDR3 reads CASSQDHNQPQHF. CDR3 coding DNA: TGCGCCAGCAGCCAAGATCACAATCAGCCCCAGCATTTT.

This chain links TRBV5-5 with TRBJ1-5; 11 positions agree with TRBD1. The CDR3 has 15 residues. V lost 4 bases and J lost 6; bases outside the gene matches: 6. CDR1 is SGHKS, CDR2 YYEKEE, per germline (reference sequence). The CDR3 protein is CASSRTGQGVQPQHF. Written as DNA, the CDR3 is TGTGCCAGCAGCCGTACGGGACAGGGGGTTCAGCCCCAGCATTTT.

The DNA of the CDR3 is TGTGCCAGCAGCTTCCATTCCACTTCGGAGTACAATGAGCAGTTCTTC. Its translation: CASSFHSTSEYNEQFF. The rearrangement links TRBV7-2 to TRBJ2-1; D uncertain. V lost 3 bases, J lost 4 bases, and 16 bases lay in between. Germline CDR1 SGHTA, CDR2 FQGNSA. The CDR3 covers 16 residues.

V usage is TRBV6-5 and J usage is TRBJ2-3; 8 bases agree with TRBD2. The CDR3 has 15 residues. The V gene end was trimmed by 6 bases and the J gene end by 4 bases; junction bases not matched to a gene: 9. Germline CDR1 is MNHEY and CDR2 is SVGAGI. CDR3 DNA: TGTGCCAGCAGAATGTCGCGGGAGGCGGCAGATACGCAGTATTTT. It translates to CASRMSREAADTQYF.

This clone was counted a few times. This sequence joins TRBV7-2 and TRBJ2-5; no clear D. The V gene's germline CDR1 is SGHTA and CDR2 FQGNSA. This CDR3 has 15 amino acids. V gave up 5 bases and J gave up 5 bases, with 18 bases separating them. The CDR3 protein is CASSQRPNRWETQYF. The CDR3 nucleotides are TGTGCCAGCAGCCAACGTCCTAACCGTTGGGAGACCCAGTACTTC.

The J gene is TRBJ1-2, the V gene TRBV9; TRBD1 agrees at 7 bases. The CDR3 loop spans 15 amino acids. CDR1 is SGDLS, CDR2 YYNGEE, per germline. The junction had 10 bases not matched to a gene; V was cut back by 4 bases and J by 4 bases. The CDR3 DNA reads TGTGCCAGCAGCACACCCCAGACAGGGTTCTATGGCTACACCTTC. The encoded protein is CASSTPQTGFYGYTF.

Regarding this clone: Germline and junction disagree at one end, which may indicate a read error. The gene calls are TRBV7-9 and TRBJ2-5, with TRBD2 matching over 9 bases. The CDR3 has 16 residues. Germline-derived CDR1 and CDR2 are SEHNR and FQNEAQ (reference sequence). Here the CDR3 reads CSSGISGLAVQETQYF. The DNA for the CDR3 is TGTTCCAGCGGTATCTCGGGACTAGCCGTTCAAGAGACCCAGTACTTC.

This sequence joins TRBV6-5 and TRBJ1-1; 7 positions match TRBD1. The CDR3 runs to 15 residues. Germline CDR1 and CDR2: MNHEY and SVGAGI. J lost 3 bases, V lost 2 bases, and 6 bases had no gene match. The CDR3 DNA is TGTGCCAGCAGTTACCAAAGGACAGGTCACACTGAAGCTTTCTTT. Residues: CASSYQRTGHTEAFF.

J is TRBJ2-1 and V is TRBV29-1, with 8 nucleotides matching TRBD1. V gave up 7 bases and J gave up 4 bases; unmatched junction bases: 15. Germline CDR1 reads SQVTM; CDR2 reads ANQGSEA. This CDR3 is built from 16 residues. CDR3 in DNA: TGCAGCGCTGGACAGGGACAGATCAGATTTTACAATGAGCAGTTCTTC. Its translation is CSAGQGQIRFYNEQFF.